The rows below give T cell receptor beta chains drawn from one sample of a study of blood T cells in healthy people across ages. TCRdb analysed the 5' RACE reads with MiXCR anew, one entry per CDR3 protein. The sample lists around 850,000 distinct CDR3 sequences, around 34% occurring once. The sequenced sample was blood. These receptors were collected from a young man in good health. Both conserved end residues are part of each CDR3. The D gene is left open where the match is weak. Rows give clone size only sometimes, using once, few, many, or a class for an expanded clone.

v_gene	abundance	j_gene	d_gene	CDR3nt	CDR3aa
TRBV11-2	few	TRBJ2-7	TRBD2	TGTGCCAGCAGCTTAGGACCGGGAGGGGGTCCATACGAGCAGTACTTC	CASSLGPGGGPYEQYF
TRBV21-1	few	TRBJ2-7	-	TGTGCCAGCAGCACCGGACAGGTTCTGGACGAGCAGTACTTC	CASSTGQVLDEQYF
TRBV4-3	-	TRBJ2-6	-	TGCGCCAGCAGCCAAGAATTCGACTACACTGGGGCCAACGTCCTGACTTTC	CASSQEFDYTGANVLTF
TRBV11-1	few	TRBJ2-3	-	TGTGCCAGCAGCTTATCAAGCCCCGGGCAGGGCATAGATACGCAGTATTTT	CASSLSSPGQGIDTQYF
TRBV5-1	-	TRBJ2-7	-	TGCGCCAGCAGCCGGGACCCTAATTCCTACAATGAGCAGTACTTC	CASSRDPNSYNEQYF
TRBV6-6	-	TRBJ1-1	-	TGTGCCAGCAGTTTGGTGGGCGCGGGGCACACTGAAGCTTTCTTT	CASSLVGAGHTEAFF
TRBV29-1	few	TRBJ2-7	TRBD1	TGCAGCGTTGAGGGGACAGGTAATGGTGAGCAGTACTTC	CSVEGTGNGEQYF
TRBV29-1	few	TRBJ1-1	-	TGCAGCGTACAACTAAGCAACACTGAAGCTTTCTTT	CSVQLSNTEAFF
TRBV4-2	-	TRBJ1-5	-	TGTGCCAGCAGCCAAGATCTGCGACAGTCTGATCAGCCCCAGCATTTT	CASSQDLRQSDQPQHF
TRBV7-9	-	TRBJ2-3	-	TGTGCCAGCAGCTTTTTCACCGGGTTAGATACGCAGTATTTT	CASSFFTGLDTQYF
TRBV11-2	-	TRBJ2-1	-	TGTGCCAGCAGCCAGAGAGGGACCAGGTCGGTCAATGAGCAGTTCTTC	CASSQRGTRSVNEQFF
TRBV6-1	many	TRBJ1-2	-	TGTGCCAGCAGTGAATGGAGGACAGAGACCTATGGCTACACCTTC	CASSEWRTETYGYTF
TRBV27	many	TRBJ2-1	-	TGTGCCAGCAGCCCGAGTTGGGACAATGAGCAGTTCTTC	CASSPSWDNEQFF
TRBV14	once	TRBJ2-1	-	TGTGCCAGCAGCCAGTCCGGGACAAGGAGGGGTAAGGGGCGGTTCTTC	CASSQSGTRRGKGRFF
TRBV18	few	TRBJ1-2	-	TGTGCCAGCTCACCACGACGAGGAGGGACCTGGGGCTACACCTTC	CASSPRRGGTWGYTF
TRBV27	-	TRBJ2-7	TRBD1	TGTGCCAGCAGTGAGACAGGGGTATCCTACGAGCAGTACTTC	CASSETGVSYEQYF
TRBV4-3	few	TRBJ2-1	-	TGCGCCAGCAGCCCCACTGACGGCGGCAAGGGGGGCATTACCTACAATGAGCAGTTCTTC	CASSPTDGGKGGITYNEQFF
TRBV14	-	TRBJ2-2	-	TGTGCCAGCAGCCAAGTGTCAGGGGCCACCGGGGAGCTGTTTTTT	CASSQVSGATGELFF
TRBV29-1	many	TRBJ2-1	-	TGCAGCGTTGAAAGTTGGAGCGGGTCCTACAATGAGCAGTTCTTC	CSVESWSGSYNEQFF
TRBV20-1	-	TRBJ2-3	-	TGCAGTGCTAAGTCCGAGACCCTGCGGGAAAGTCCGCAGTATTTT	CSAKSETLRESPQYF